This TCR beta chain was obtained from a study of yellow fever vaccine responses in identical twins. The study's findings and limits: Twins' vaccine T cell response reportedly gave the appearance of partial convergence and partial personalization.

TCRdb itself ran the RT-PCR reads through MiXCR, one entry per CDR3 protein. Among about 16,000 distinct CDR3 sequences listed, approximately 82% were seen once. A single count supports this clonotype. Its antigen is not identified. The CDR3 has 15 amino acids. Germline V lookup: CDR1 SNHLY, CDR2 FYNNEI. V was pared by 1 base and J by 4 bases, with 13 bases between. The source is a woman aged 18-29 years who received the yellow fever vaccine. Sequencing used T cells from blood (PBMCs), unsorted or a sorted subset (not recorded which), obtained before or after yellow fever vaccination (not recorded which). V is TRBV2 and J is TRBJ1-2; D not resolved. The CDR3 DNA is TGTGCCAGCAGTGAAGAATTGGCTGGGCTCTATGGCTACACCTTC. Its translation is CASSEELAGLYGYTF.